The clone carrying this T cell receptor beta chain was picked up one time. Its antigen is as yet unknown. This sample stems from a study of T cell responses to AZD1222 COVID-19 vaccine. Study outcomes and limitations: In a largely white British group with more females than males, clonal diversity was possibly underestimated. In all cases, repertoires were sampled only after the peak T cell response. The CD4 TCRs associated with vaccination extended across spike and predominated at 160-218 and 743-854.

The table came from immunoSEQ multiplex PCR; TCRdb's copy has only in-frame clones and leaves some out. The repertoire holds about 180,000 clones, around 90% seen once, with 25% to 30% in the top ten. Second-dose schedules of about 4 or about 12 weeks were combined. Germline assignment: CDR1 SNHLY and CDR2 FYNNEI. The CDR3 spans 14 residues. V was pared by 6 bases and J by 8 bases, with 9 bases of the junction left unmatched. The chain has TRBV2 and TRBJ2-1; TRBD1 matches 8 bases. The clonotype comes from an adult who received the AZD1222 COVID-19 vaccine. This specimen consisted of peripheral blood, obtained 28 days after the second AZD1222 dose. The DNA of the CDR3 is TGTGCCAGCAGCCGGGACAGGTCACGGGATGAGCAGTTCTTC. Its protein product is CASSRDRSRDEQFF.